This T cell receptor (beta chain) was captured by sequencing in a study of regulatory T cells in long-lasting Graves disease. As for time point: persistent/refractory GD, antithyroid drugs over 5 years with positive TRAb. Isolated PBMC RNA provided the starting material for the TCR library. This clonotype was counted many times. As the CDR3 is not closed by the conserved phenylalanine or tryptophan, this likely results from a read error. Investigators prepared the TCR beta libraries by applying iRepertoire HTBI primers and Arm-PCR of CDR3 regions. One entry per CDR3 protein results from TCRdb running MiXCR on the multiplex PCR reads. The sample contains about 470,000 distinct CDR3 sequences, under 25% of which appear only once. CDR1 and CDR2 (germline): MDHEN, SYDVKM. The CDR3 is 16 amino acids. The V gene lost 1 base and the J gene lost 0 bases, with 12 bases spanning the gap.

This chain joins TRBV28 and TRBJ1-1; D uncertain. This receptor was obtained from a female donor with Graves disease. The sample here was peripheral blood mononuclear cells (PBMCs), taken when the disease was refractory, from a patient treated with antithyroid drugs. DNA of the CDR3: TGTGCCAGCAGTTTATATGGTGCCAGGATGAACACTGAAGCTTTCTTG. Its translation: CASSLYGARMNTEAFL.